This T cell receptor beta chain was recorded in a study of monozygotic twins with inflammatory bowel disease (dated by TCRdb to the late 2010s). For the study in its entirety: A total of some 30 monozygotic twin pairs were included in the full study, comprising nine German pairs (four IBD-concordant, five IBD-discordant) and 19 IBD-discordant Danish pairs. The search for disease-associated traits relied mainly on comparing, within discordant pairs, IBD patients with their genetically identical healthy co-twins. Each individual had, on average, about 151 000 unique TCRalpha sequences and 181 000 unique TCRbeta sequences available for analysis. Study-wide findings and limitations: Background noise and inter-individual variability may have been introduced into the repertoires by the differing immunosuppressive treatments among patients. A decrease in TCRbeta repertoire diversity, as measured by inverse Simpson index, was observed in IBD patients compared with their healthy co-twins. Repertoire similarity did not differ between concordant and discordant twins, which could be due to limited statistical power. No single strong signal or clonotype linked to IBD turned up in the results, so the idea that one exists was not supported. Compared with healthy twins, IBD patients shared fewer clonotypes with other individuals, and the difference was most pronounced in patients with signs of disease activity. The analysis was unable to tell different T cell subtypes apart.

The library was prepared using 5' RACE. The input for every TCR library was around 4,000 ng of total RNA. For each sample, cDNA was synthesized in eight separate reactions using SMARTScribe reverse transcriptase. During cDNA synthesis, template switching introduced unique molecular identifiers that contained a 6-nucleotide sample barcode. Two nested PCRs of roughly 16 and 10 cycles amplified the TCRalpha and TCRbeta cDNA, and bead purification followed each PCR. Before amplification, the cDNA was both treated with uracil DNA-glycosylase and purified with the QIAquick PCR purification kit. The second PCR was the step at which Illumina TruSeq-compatible adapters and sample-specific barcodes were added. Library quality and concentration were checked on TapeStation and Qubit, and libraries were pooled at about 5 ng each. Sequencing of the pooled libraries was done on an Illumina HiSeq2500 single-index Rapid Run using custom sequencing primers and 2 x 100 bp reads. Turning to the authors' computational methods: UMI-based consensus assembly with MiGEC version 1.2.6 was used to correct PCR and sequencing errors. MiXCR version 2.1.1 handled V(D)J alignment, clonotype assembly and CDR3 extraction. To normalise gene usage, clonotype sharing and MAIT/NKT TCR abundance, the analysis used the top 1000, 10 000 and 20 000 clonotypes per sample. Diversity was computed as the inverse Simpson index with the vegan R package after downsampling to 27 000 UMIs. Paired Mann-Whitney U tests were applied to discordant twin pairs, and Benjamini-Hochberg correction was used for multiple testing. With the reads reprocessed by TCRdb, a single entry stands for each CDR3 protein sequence and no DNA is reported. TCRdb assigned the V and J calls; the authors' analysis was not used. The table for this sample shows some 210,000 distinct CDR3 sequences. The ten most abundant clones make up approximately 1.6% of the sample.

From each donor, an approximately 2.5 ml peripheral blood sample was drawn into PAXgene tubes and stored at -80 degrees C. Total RNA was isolated from whole blood with the PAXgene blood miRNA kit on an automated QIAcube, without T cell sorting. Peripheral blood from monozygotic twin pairs who were concordant or discordant for inflammatory bowel disease underwent deep TCRalpha and TCRbeta repertoire profiling using unique molecular barcoding. Smoking habits were recorded for all twin pairs, and individuals were classified as current, former or never smokers. Note on this clonotype: The target of this receptor is not known.

From a lookup of the germline V gene, CDR1 and CDR2 are MDHEN and SYDVKM. From its cysteine to its phenylalanine, the CDR3 spans 18 amino acids. This entry has no DNA. This clonotype was obtained from a human donor with ulcerative colitis or Crohn's disease, or a healthy co-twin of an affected twin (not recorded which). The sequence is built from TRBV28 and TRBJ2-3; checking the TCRdb D call of TRBD2 is not possible without DNA. What was sequenced was blood. The CDR3 region has the sequence CASSNSPGLGSFTDTQYF.